The entry that follows covers one TCR beta chain sequence. Its antigen is currently unknown. What was sequenced were expressed TCRB transcripts, since all of the isolated RNA had been reverse transcribed. Assay used: immunoSEQ multiplex PCR; TCRdb lists only in-frame clones, some missing. The table lists some 640,000 clones, over 11% of them singletons, with approximately 0.039% in the top ten. This CDR3 region has 15 residues. From germline, CDR1 is GTSNPN and CDR2 SVGIG (reference sequence). This sample was included in a study of beta chain features in type 1 diabetes. Whole-study results and caveats: Moderately but significantly shorter TCRB CDR3s were found in Type 1 diabetes patients in all four CD4+ subsets. For patients, the naive, central memory and Treg TCRB repertoires appeared more alike than for healthy donors.

This receptor was obtained from a man between 18 and 29 years old with type 1 diabetes. The V gene is TRBV30, the J gene TRBJ2-5; TRBD1 matches at 10 bases. The closer fit of TRBJ2-7 to the DNA end suggests the J call may be wrong. Sequences were obtained from naive CD4+ T cells from blood. The CDR3 reads CAWSYGTGVNYEQYF. CDR3 in DNA: TGTGCCTGGAGCTACGGGACAGGGGTCAACTACGAGCAGTACTTC.